This is a list of T cell receptor beta chains from one sample in a study of response to subunit inactivated influenza vaccine. Using its own MiXCR run on the RT-PCR reads, TCRdb lists one record per CDR3 protein. This table has about 480,000 distinct CDR3 sequences, 9.5% to 12% appearing once. The sample here was PBMCs from blood, taken more than 35 days after vaccination. These receptors all come from a man in his fifties who received an inactivated influenza vaccine. Both conserved end residues are part of each CDR3. Expanded clones get a size class; other rows say once, few or many, or leave the size out.

V gene	clone size	CDR3 protein
TRBV20-1	many	CSAGGLETVDEQFF
TRBV29-1	NA	CSVLGQQETQYF
TRBV15	few	CATSGFGAGNTGELFF
TRBV29-1	few	CSASQGSNQPQHF
TRBV18	few	CASSPGHGGEKLFF
TRBV5-1	NA	CASSGGQMNYGYTF
TRBV4-1	NA	CASSHQGAYSGANVLTF
TRBV5-1	NA	CASSLAEVRGVTGELFF
TRBV20-1	many	CSASLTSIYEQFF
TRBV5-1	NA	CASSLWTSGLETQYF
TRBV6-1	NA	CASSPRGTPNTGELFF
TRBV2	NA	CASSEIRGFAEAFF
TRBV3-1	many	CASSQVGGHEQYF
TRBV7-2	NA	CASSLVKGDNVLF
TRBV27	NA	CASKRGPQETQYF
TRBV10-1	NA	CASSESSGGIRNEQFF
TRBV11-1	few	CASSLAQANTGELFF
TRBV5-6	many	CASRLESNEQFF
TRBV5-1	many	CASSPAQGSKETQYF
TRBV5-1	few	CASSWDMTNTGELFF
TRBV11-2	NA	CASSGQGKGEQYF
TRBV10-3	few	CAISGGQSAGELFF
TRBV24-1	many	CATSDYRDRDMNEQFF
TRBV11-2	NA	CASSLDWATTGFGDTGELFF
TRBV6-1	many	CASSEAGTALYYEQYF
TRBV20-1	NA	CSARDPLAPQETQYF
TRBV11-3	NA	CASSFSAGGVNEQFF
TRBV12-3/TRBV12-4	many	CASSNGPSYEQYF
TRBV12-3/TRBV12-4	many	CASSSLSSYNEQFF
TRBV12-3/TRBV12-4	many	CASSFVTGELFF
TRBV4-2	NA	CASSQDGVVEETQYF
TRBV12-3/TRBV12-4	many	CASSFRTGHNEQFF
TRBV29-1	many	CSVEAGLASSYNEQFF
TRBV7-9	few	CASSKGQGLYEQYF
TRBV20-1	many	CSANPNGRNTEAFF
TRBV11-2	NA	CASSPVLGEQFF
TRBV6-2/TRBV6-3	few	CASKNSGADYEQYF
TRBV4-2	NA	CASSPAHRGGTDTQYF
TRBV7-2	few	CASSHGWDLRETQYF
TRBV27	few	CASRPSGGGIYF
TRBV25-1	NA	CASSGQRYQETQYF
TRBV11-1	few	CASSFGVLAGVGTDTQYF
TRBV7-8	few	CASSGGVGWQRNTEAFF
TRBV7-2	NA	CASSLIAASYNEQFF
TRBV14	NA	CASSQLVSHSGNTIYF
TRBV12-3/TRBV12-4	NA	CASSSGWGRDTEAFF
TRBV5-1	many	CASSVGTAADTQYF
TRBV6-2/TRBV6-3	many	CASSTGSNTGELFF
TRBV20-1	few	CSAPSGGATDTQYF
TRBV27	many	CASSWAENTEAFF
TRBV12-3/TRBV12-4	few	CASSLGSGAISEQYF
TRBV18	NA	CASSPRTGSLLVGEQFF
TRBV6-5	NA	CASSYSAGTRYEQYF
TRBV7-8	NA	CASSLARLAGVSVGELFF
TRBV20-1	NA	CSAGHHQETQYF
TRBV6-1	few	CASSQIHSINIQYF
TRBV6-1	NA	CASSRGTGEGQPQHF
TRBV10-3	NA	CAISSPTGMESANTGELFF
TRBV11-1	NA	CASSFGGDTEQFF
TRBV20-1	many	CSAWDRDLYGYTF